The source of this T cell receptor beta chain is a study of OX40 agonist ivuxolimab in advanced cancers. The study, taken as a whole, reports: At 0.1 to 3.0 mg/kg and by week 6, clonal expansion occurred in CD4+ and CD8+ blood T cells.

The repertoire was sequenced with immunoSEQ multiplex PCR; TCRdb's copy has only in-frame clones and lacks some. The sample yields some 90,000 clones, approximately 89% seen once. V was clipped by 3 bases and J by 5 bases; unmatched bases: 5. In germline, CDR1 is MNHEY, CDR2 SMNVEV (reference sequence). The CDR3 has 14 residues. Of note for this clone: What it recognizes is unknown.

V and J are TRBV27 and TRBJ2-5; 8 nucleotides line up with TRBD1. This sample comprised CD4+ or CD8+ T cells sorted from blood, obtained in a trial of the OX40 agonist ivuxolimab. This sequence was found in an adult with an advanced solid tumor such as melanoma, head and neck, liver or kidney cancer. The CDR3 reads CASSFTGGGETQYF. CDR3 coding DNA: TGTGCCAGCAGTTTCACAGGGGGTGGGGAGACCCAGTACTTC.